The 25 T cell receptor beta chains below all came from one sample that was sequenced in a study of blood T cell repertoires in COVID-19. Some clones are missing from TCRdb's copy, which holds only in-frame ones; the method was immunoSEQ multiplex PCR. The table records about 260,000 clones, around nine tenths of them present only once. Sequencing was performed on peripheral blood. The source is a woman under 40 with COVID-19, enrolled during active disease.

The chain links TRBV10-3 to TRBJ2-7; 12 bases align to TRBD2. With 7 bases clipped from V and 1 base from J, the junction kept 5 bases outside the gene matches. The CDR3 runs 15 residues. Germline lookup yields CDR1 ENHRY and CDR2 SYGVKD. This chain's CDR3 is CAITEGTSGSYEQYF. CDR3 in DNA: TGTGCCATCACCGAGGGGACTAGCGGGTCCTACGAGCAGTACTTC.

The chain combines TRBV19 with TRBJ1-5; D is perhaps TRBD1 (6 bases). The CDR3 is 14 amino acids. The ends were cut back, 3 bases at V and 8 bases at J, with 14 bases in the middle. Per germline, CDR1 LNHDA and CDR2 SQIVND (reference sequence). CDR3 nucleotide sequence: TGTGCCAGTAGTATGGGGAACAGGGCTGAGCCCCAGCATTTT. Its protein product is CASSMGNRAEPQHF.

This clone was detected only once. The V call is TRBV4-3, the J call TRBJ2-3, with 9 nucleotides matching TRBD2. The CDR3 is 15 residues long. After removal of 0 bases from V and 7 bases from J, the junction contained 5 bases not matched to a gene. Looked up from germline, CDR1 is LGHNA and CDR2 is YSLEER. CDR3 sequence reads: CASSQDHLAGNTQYF. DNA for the CDR3: TGCGCCAGCAGCCAAGATCACCTAGCGGGGAATACGCAGTATTTT.

The chain carries TRBV4-2 and TRBJ1-2; D might be TRBD1 (5 bases). Per the germline V gene, CDR1 is LGHNA and CDR2 is YNFKEQ. This CDR3 contains 13 residues. The V end was cut by 3 bases, the J end by 6 bases, with 11 bases between. The CDR3 region has the DNA TGTGCCAGCAGCCAGAGGGACTGGGATGGCTACACCTTC. As protein: CASSQRDWDGYTF.

The chain recombines TRBV30 with TRBJ1-1; 8 bases match TRBD1. The CDR3 is 13 amino acids. Germline CDR1 GTSNPN, CDR2 SVGIG (reference sequence). V dropped 5 bases and J dropped 4; count of bases not matched to a gene: 6. The CDR3 nucleotides are TGTGCCTGGGAACAGGGGGACGGCACTGAAGCTTTCTTT. Residues: CAWEQGDGTEAFF.

A few counts support this clone. The chain recombines TRBV30 with TRBJ2-7; 11 bases are a match to TRBD2. The germline gives CDR1 GTSNPN, CDR2 SVGIG (reference sequence). J lost 1 base, V lost 4 bases, and 3 bases had no gene match. This CDR3 contains 14 residues. CDR3 sequence reads: CAWKGLADSYEQYF. The CDR3 nucleotides read TGTGCCTGGAAGGGACTAGCGGATTCCTACGAGCAGTACTTC.

The chain links TRBV7-2 to TRBJ2-3; unclear D gene. The V end was cut by 5 bases, the J end by 5 bases, with 8 bases between. CDR1 is SGHTA and CDR2 is FQGNSA in the germline V gene. CDR3 length equals 12 residues. The CDR3: CASSPRLDTQYF. Here the CDR3 DNA reads TGTGCCAGCAGCCCGAGGTTAGATACGCAGTATTTT. The variable domain in full, with the rest retrieved from reference TRBV7-2 and TRBJ2-3, is GAGVSQSPSNKVTEKGKDVELRCDPISGHTALYWYRQSLGQGLEFLIYFQGNSAPDKSGLPSDRFSAERTGGSVSTLTIQRTQQEDSAVYLCASSPRLDTQYFGPGTRLTVL.

V and J are TRBV4-3 and TRBJ1-4; 9 nucleotides align to TRBD1. The CDR3 is 15 residues long. After removal of 4 bases from V and 11 bases from J, the junction contained 11 bases not matched to a gene. Germline values: CDR1 LGHNA, CDR2 YSLEER. The DNA for the CDR3 is TGCGCCAGCAGCCGGGATCCGGGACAGGGTGGGAAACTGTTTTTT. Translated: CASSRDPGQGGKLFF.

The chain couples TRBV5-1 to TRBJ1-3, with 7 positions matching TRBD1. CDR1 and CDR2 (germline): SGHRS, YFSETQ. This CDR3 has 16 amino acids. The V segment lost 0 bases and the J segment 4 bases; nucleotides outside the gene matches: 7. CDR3 coding DNA: TGCGCCAGCAGCTTGGCCTTGACAGGGTCCGGAAACACCATATATTTT. It specifies CASSLALTGSGNTIYF.

The genes are TRBV7-9 and TRBJ1-4; 9 nucleotides line up with TRBD1. With 4 bases clipped from V and 7 bases from J, the junction kept 7 bases outside the gene matches. This CDR3 spans 15 amino acids. Germline CDR1 SEHNR, CDR2 FQNEAQ (reference sequence). The CDR3 here is CASSSPGQGGEKLFF. CDR3 nucleotides: TGTGCCAGCAGCTCACCGGGACAGGGCGGTGAAAAACTGTTTTTT.

The chain carries TRBV21-1 and TRBJ1-1. TRBV21-1 has pseudogene status. This CDR3 comprises 16 residues. CDR3 sequence reads: CASSSLEGGQDTEAFF. CDR3 DNA: TGTGCCAGCAGCTCGCTTGAGGGGGGGCAGGACACTGAAGCTTTCTTT.

This chain links TRBV19 with TRBJ1-1; 7 bases are shared with TRBD1. CDR1 LNHDA and CDR2 SQIVND come from the germline V gene (reference sequence). V shed 5 bases, J shed 8 bases, and the junction held 5 bases outside the gene matches. The CDR3 is 12 amino acids. The CDR3 bases are TGTGCCAGTAGTGTCAGGGGGGCAGAAGCTTTCTTT. This gives the protein CASSVRGAEAFF.

This clone has a single count. This chain joins TRBV29-1 and TRBJ1-4, with D possibly being TRBD1 (6 bases). The CDR3 has 13 amino acids. Germline assignment: CDR1 SQVTM and CDR2 ANQGSEA. Trimming removed 7 bases at V and 0 bases at J, with 9 bases between. CDR3 coding DNA: TGCAGCGCGACAGGTACAACTAATGAAAAACTGTTTTTT. Protein: CSATGTTNEKLFF.

The chain couples TRBV5-4 to TRBJ1-6; D gene uncertain. Germline CDR1 reads SGHNT; CDR2 reads YYREEE (reference sequence). The V end lost 0 bases, the J end lost 6 bases, and 7 bases lay between the germline ends. The CDR3 is made up of 14 amino acids. CDR3 residues: CASSLVASNSPLHF. DNA for the CDR3: TGTGCCAGCAGCTTGGTCGCCAGTAATTCACCCCTCCACTTT. The whole variable domain, remainder taken from reference TRBV5-4 and TRBJ1-6, is ETGVTQSPTHLIKTRGQQVTLRCSSQSGHNTVSWYQQALGQGPQFIFQYYREEENGRGNFPPRFSGLQFPNYSSELNVNALELDDSALYLCASSLVASNSPLHFGNGTRLTVT.

This clone was seen once. The chain links TRBV24-1 to TRBJ2-3; a weak D match, TRBD1 (6 bases). The germline gives CDR1 KGHDR, CDR2 SFDVKD. V was pared by 5 bases and J by 6 bases, with 17 bases between. The CDR3 is made up of 15 amino acids. The CDR3 here is CATSAGRDGGDTQYF. In DNA form, the CDR3 reads TGTGCCACCAGTGCAGGGAGAGATGGGGGCGATACGCAGTATTTT.

J is TRBJ1-1 and V is TRBV6-5; no definite D call. Per germline, CDR1 MNHEY and CDR2 SVGAGI. The V and J ends lost 5 bases and 1 base respectively, with 8 bases between them. The CDR3 loop spans 13 amino acids. CDR3 amino acids: CASSRGPNTEAFF. The CDR3 nucleotides are TGTGCCAGCAGTCGAGGTCCGAACACTGAAGCTTTCTTT.

J is TRBJ1-3 and V is TRBV6-1; no definite D call. The CDR3 is 16 residues long. V was cut by 4 bases and J by 7 bases, with 20 bases left in between. CDR1 MNHNS and CDR2 SASEGT come from the germline V gene. The CDR3 DNA sequence: TGTGCCAGCAGTGCCCTGCTAGGAGTGGGGAGTAACACCATATATTTT. Translating gives CASSALLGVGSNTIYF.

This chain joins TRBV4-1 and TRBJ2-7; D is uncertain. CDR3 size: 14 residues. V was clipped by 1 base and J by 0 bases, with 7 bases between them. The germline gives CDR1 MGHRA, CDR2 YSYEKL. The CDR3 sequence: CASSQVPLSYEQYF. The CDR3 DNA reads TGCGCCAGCAGCCAAGTTCCCCTCTCCTACGAGCAGTACTTC.

The V gene is TRBV3-1 (or the pseudogene TRBV3-2), the J gene TRBJ2-1, with 12 bases matching TRBD2. The ends lost 5 bases at V and 8 bases at J; junction bases unmatched: 4. This CDR3 region has 14 residues. Germline CDR1 and CDR2: LGHDT and YNNKEL (reference sequence). The CDR3 DNA reads as TGTGCCAGCAGCGGGCTAGCGGGAGGGCATGAGCAGTTCTTC. Translating gives CASSGLAGGHEQFF.

The chain couples TRBV5-5 to TRBJ1-3, with D tentatively TRBD1 (5 bases). CDR3 length: 15 residues. Per germline, CDR1 SGHKS and CDR2 YYEKEE (reference sequence). Trimming left V 2 bases short and J 1 base short, with 10 bases between. The CDR3 reads CASSFSRASGNTIYF. The CDR3 coding sequence is TGTGCCAGCAGCTTCAGCAGGGCTTCTGGAAACACCATATATTTT.

CDR3 in amino acids: CASSSPASGSYEQYF. CDR3 nucleotide sequence: TGTGCCAGCAGCAGCCCGGCGAGCGGGTCCTACGAGCAGTACTTC. V and J are TRBV3-1 (or the pseudogene TRBV3-2) and TRBJ2-7; D may be TRBD2 (6 bases). This CDR3 is 15 amino acids long. V lost 5 bases to trimming and J lost 1 base, with 15 bases between them. CDR1 is LGHDT and CDR2 is YNNKEL in the germline V gene (reference sequence).

The gene calls are TRBV5-1 and TRBJ2-7; TRBD1 aligns across 8 bases. The CDR3 length is 14 residues. CDR1 and CDR2 (germline): SGHRS, YFSETQ. V was clipped by 4 bases and J by 2 bases; unmatched bases: 5. The CDR3 spells CASSKGQAAYEQYF. The DNA of the CDR3 is TGCGCCAGCAGCAAGGGACAGGCTGCCTACGAGCAGTACTTC.

The chain has TRBV3-1 (or the pseudogene TRBV3-2) and TRBJ2-7; 8 bases are shared with TRBD2. The CDR3 has 14 residues. Germline V CDR1 and CDR2: LGHDT, YNNKEL (reference sequence). The ends lost 6 bases at V and 1 base at J; junction bases unmatched: 5. CDR3 coding DNA: TGTGCCAGCAGGGGGGGACTAGGATCCTACGAGCAGTACTTC. Translating it yields CASRGGLGSYEQYF.

The chain joins TRBV7-2 to TRBJ2-7; D unresolved. Per the germline V gene, CDR1 is SGHTA and CDR2 is FQGNSA. The CDR3 is made up of 15 amino acids. Trimming left V 6 bases short and J 2 bases short, with 17 bases between. CDR3 DNA: TGTGCCAGCAGTCCCATAGCTTACCAAACCTACGAGCAGTACTTC. Its protein product is CASSPIAYQTYEQYF.

This clone was counted between two and nine times. The rearrangement joins TRBV7-8 to TRBJ1-2, with a possible D match to TRBD1 (5 bases). Germline V gene sequence: CDR1 SGHVS, CDR2 FQNEAQ. V was clipped by 5 bases and J by 8 bases, with 9 bases between them. There are 11 residues in the CDR3. For the CDR3, the DNA is TGTGCCAGCAGCGCAGGGTTAGGCTACACCTTC. As protein: CASSAGLGYTF.